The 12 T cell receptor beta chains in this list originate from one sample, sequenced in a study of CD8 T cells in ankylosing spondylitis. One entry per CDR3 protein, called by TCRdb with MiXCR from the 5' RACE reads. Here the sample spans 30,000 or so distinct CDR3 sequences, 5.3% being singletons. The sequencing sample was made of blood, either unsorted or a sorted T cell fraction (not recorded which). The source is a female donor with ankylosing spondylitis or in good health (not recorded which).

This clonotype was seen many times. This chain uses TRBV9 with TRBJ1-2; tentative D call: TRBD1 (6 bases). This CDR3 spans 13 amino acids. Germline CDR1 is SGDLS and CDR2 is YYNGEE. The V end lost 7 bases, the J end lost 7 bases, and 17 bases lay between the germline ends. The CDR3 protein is CASARSGEGGYTF. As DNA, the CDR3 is TGTGCCAGCGCAAGATCAGGGGAGGGTGGCTACACCTTC.

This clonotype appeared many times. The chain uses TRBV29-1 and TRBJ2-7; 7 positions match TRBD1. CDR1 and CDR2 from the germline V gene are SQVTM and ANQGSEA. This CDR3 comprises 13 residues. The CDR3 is CTYPTGIINEQYF. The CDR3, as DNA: TGCACCTATCCGACAGGGATTATTAACGAGCAGTACTTC.

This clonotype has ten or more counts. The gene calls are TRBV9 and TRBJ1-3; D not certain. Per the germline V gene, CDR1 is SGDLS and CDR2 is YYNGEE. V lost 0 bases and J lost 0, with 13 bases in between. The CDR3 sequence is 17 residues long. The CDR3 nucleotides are TGTGCCAGCAGCGTAGGGATTTCGGGGAGCTCTGGAAACACCATATATTTT. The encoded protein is CASSVGISGSSGNTIYF.

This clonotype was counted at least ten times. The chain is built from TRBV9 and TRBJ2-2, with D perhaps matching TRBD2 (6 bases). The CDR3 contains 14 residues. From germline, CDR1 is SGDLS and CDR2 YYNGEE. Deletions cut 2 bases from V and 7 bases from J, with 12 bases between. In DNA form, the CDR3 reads TGTGCCAGCAGCGTTTTTCCTAGCGACGGGGAGCTGTTTTTT. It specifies CASSVFPSDGELFF. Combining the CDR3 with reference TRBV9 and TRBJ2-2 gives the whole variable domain DSGVTQTPKHLITATGQRVTLRCSPRSGDLSVYWYQQSLDQGLQFLIQYYNGEERAKGNILERFSAQQFPDLHSELNLSSLELGDSALYFCASSVFPSDGELFFGEGSRLTVL.

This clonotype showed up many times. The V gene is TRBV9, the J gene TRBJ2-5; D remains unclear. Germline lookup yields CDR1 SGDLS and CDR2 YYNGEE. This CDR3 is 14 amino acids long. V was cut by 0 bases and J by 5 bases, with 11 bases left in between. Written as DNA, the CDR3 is TGTGCCAGCAGCGTAGCTCCCCGTGGGGAGACCCAGTACTTC. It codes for CASSVAPRGETQYF. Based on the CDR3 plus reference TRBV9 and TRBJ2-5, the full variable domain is DSGVTQTPKHLITATGQRVTLRCSPRSGDLSVYWYQQSLDQGLQFLIQYYNGEERAKGNILERFSAQQFPDLHSELNLSSLELGDSALYFCASSVAPRGETQYFGPGTRLLVL.

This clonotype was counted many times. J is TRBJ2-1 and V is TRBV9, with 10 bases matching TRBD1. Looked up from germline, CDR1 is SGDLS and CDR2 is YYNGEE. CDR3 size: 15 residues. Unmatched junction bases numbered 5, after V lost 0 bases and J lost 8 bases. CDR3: CASSVVGQGGDEQFF. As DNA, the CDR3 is TGTGCCAGCAGCGTAGTTGGACAGGGGGGCGATGAGCAGTTCTTC.

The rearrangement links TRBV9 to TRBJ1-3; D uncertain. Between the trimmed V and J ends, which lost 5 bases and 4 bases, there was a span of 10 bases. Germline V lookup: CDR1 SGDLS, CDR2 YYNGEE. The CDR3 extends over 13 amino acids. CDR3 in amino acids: CASSRADGNTIYF. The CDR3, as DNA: TGTGCCAGCAGTCGGGCGGACGGAAACACCATATATTTT.

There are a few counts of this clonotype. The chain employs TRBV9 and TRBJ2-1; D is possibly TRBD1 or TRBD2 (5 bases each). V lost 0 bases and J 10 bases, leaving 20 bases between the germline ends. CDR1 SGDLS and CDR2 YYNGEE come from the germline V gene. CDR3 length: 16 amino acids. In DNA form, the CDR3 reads TGTGCCAGCAGCGTAGAAATTGGGGCGGGCAAACCCGAGCAGTTCTTC. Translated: CASSVEIGAGKPEQFF.

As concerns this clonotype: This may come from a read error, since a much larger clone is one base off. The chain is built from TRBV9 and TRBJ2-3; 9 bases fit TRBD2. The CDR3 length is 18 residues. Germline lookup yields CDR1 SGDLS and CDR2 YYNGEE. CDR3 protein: CASSTRTSVGLSTGTQYF. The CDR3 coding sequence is TGTGCCAGCAGCACCCGGACTAGCGTCGGCCTTAGCACAGGTACGCAGTATTTT.

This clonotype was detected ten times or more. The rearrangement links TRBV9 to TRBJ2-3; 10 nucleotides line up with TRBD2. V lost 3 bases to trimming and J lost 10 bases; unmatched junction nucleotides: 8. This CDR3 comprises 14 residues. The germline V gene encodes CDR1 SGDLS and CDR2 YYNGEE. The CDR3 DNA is TGTGCCAGCAGCGCCGGACTAGCGGAGATGGCGCAGTATTTT. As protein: CASSAGLAEMAQYF.

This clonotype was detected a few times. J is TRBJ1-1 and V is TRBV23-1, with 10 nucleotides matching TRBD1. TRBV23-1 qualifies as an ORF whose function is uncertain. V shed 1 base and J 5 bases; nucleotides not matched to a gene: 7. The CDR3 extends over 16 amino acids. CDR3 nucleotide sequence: TGCGCCAGCAGTCAATGTCTACGGACAGGGGGAACTGAAGCTTTCTTT. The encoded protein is CASSQCLRTGGTEAFF.

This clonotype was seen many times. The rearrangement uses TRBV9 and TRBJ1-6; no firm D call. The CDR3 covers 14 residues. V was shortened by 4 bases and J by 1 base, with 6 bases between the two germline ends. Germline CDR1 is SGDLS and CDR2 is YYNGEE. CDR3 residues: CASSPGSYNSPLHF. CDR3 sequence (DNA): TGTGCCAGCAGCCCGGGGTCCTATAATTCACCCCTCCACTTT.